The table lists the clone carrying this T cell receptor beta chain with many counts. What it recognizes is unknown. TCRdb re-derived calls from the reads in MiXCR, one entry per CDR3 protein. The table records roughly 300,000 distinct CDR3 sequences, 9.5% of them present only once. Germline V gene sequence: CDR1 SEHNR, CDR2 FQNEAQ (reference sequence). Between the trimmed V and J ends, which lost 4 bases and 1 base, there was a span of 14 bases. The CDR3 runs 16 residues. This specimen comes from a study of T cell repertoires in cytomegalovirus infection. Study summary: Public TCR beta signatures marked donors with CMV infection and the matching HLA.

Study outcomes and limitations: Dominating the ex vivo response were TCR beta clonotypes that were CMV-specific and HLA-C-restricted.

This sequence was found in a human donor in good health (CMV status not recorded). Some clones in this sample may be carry-over from other donors' samples. V gene TRBV7-9 combines with J gene TRBJ2-1, with D tentatively TRBD2 (6 bases). The specimen was PBMCs. This chain's CDR3 is CASSWDSILSYNEQFF. In DNA form, the CDR3 reads TGTGCCAGCAGCTGGGACTCGATCCTTTCCTACAATGAGCAGTTCTTC.